This T cell receptor (beta chain) was retrieved from a study of shared clonotypes between healthy human individuals. All donors qualified as healthy HIV-negative adults and had experienced no recent acute infections or vaccinations. All participating donors were Caucasian adults from Nashville, Tennessee. Libraries were prepared by immunoSEQ multiplex PCR; TCRdb keeps only in-frame clonotypes and omits some of them. The data hold over a million clones, with approximately 98.5% observed a single time. About this clone itself: The sample contains more than one DNA sequence encoding this CDR3.

This TCR derives from a man aged 25 to 40 in good health. The specimen sequenced was naive CD4+ T cells sorted from blood. Specified subset: CD45RA+ positively selected.

CDR3 protein: CASSSAGGTDTQYF. The CDR3 DNA is TGTGCCAGCAGCTCAGCGGGGGGCACAGATACGCAGTATTTT. The chain couples TRBV7-3 to TRBJ2-3; 8 bases line up with TRBD2. The V gene end was trimmed by 4 bases and the J gene end by 1 base; junction bases not matched to a gene: 1. The CDR3 spans 14 residues. The germline V gene encodes CDR1 SGHTA and CDR2 FQGTGA.